This T cell receptor beta chain was profiled in a study of early T cells in non-severe SARS-CoV-2 infection. Findings and limits, study-wide: VDJdb matching, biased toward anti-spike CD8 responses, missed private and CD4 specificities.

Individual cDNA molecules carried attached unique molecular identifiers. In TCRdb, the 5' RACE reads were re-called with MiXCR into one record per CDR3 protein. The sample carries tens of thousands of distinct CDR3 sequences, 3% to 5% recorded once. This clonotype was recorded many times. Its matching antigen is unknown. The V end lost 6 bases, the J end lost 4 bases, and 13 bases lay between the germline ends. CDR3 length equals 13 residues. Germline-derived CDR1 and CDR2 are SGDLS and YYNGEE. The TCR originated in an adult who was a healthcare worker with PCR-confirmed SARS-CoV-2 infection or an uninfected control (not recorded which). The chain carries TRBV9 and TRBJ1-1, with D unresolved. Sequencing was performed on whole blood. As DNA, the CDR3 is TGTGCCAGCAACAACGTCGGTGGCACTGAAGCTTTCTTT. This translates into CASNNVGGTEAFF.